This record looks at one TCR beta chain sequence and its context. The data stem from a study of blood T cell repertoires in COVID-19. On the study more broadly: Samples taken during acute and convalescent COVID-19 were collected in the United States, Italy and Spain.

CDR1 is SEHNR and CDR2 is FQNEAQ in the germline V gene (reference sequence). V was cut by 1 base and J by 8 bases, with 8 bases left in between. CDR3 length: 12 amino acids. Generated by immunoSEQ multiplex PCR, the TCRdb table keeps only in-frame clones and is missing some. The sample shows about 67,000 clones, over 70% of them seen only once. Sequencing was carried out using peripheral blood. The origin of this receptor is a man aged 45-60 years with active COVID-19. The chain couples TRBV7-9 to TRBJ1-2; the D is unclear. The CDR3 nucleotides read TGTGCCAGCAGCTTAGACAGCTTAGGCTACACCTTC. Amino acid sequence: CASSLDSLGYTF.